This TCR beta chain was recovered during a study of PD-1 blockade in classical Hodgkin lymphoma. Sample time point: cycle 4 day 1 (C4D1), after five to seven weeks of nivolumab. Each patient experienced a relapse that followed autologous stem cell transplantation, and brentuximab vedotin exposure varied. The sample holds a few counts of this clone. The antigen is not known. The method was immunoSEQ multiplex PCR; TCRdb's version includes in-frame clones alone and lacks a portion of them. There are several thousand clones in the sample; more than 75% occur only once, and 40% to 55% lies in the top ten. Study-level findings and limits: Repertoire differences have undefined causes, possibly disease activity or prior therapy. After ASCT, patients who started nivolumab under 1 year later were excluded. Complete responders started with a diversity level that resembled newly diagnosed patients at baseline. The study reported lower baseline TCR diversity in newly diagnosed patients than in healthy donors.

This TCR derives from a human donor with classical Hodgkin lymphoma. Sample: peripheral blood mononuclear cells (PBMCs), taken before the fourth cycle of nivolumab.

This chain's CDR3 is CASFFGRGNTEAFF. The CDR3 bases are TGTGCCAGCTTTTTTGGCAGGGGGAACACTGAAGCTTTCTTT. The J gene is TRBJ1-1, the V gene TRBV7-9, with a possible D match to TRBD1 (6 bases). Germline CDR1 SEHNR, CDR2 FQNEAQ (reference sequence). Trimming cost V 8 bases and J 1 base, with 14 bases left between them. The CDR3 is 14 residues long.